The clone carrying this T cell receptor (beta chain) was found a few times. The data stem from a study of control samples from healthy donors and cancer patients. TCRdb's table, derived via immunoSEQ multiplex PCR, lists solely in-frame clones and lacks some. The sample has roughly 40,000 clones, 90% to 95% seen once. Germline V CDR1 and CDR2: SGHTA, FQGNSA. V lost 3 bases and J lost 9, with 6 bases in between. The CDR3 length is 11 residues. The sequenced material came from blood. The chain links TRBV7-2 to TRBJ2-1; D uncertain. The TCR comes from a woman between 45 and 65 years old in good health. The CDR3 DNA reads as TGTGCCAGCAGCTTGGCAGTTGAGCAGTTCTTC. Translation: CASSLAVEQFF.